The 2 T cell receptor beta chains in this list originate from one sample, sequenced in a study of shared clonotypes between healthy human individuals. The protocol was immunoSEQ multiplex PCR, while the TCRdb copy is restricted to in-frame clones and leaves out a portion. The sample lists 2 million to 2.5 million clones, roughly 93% occurring once. Sequences were obtained from naive CD4+ T cells from PBMCs. Subset reported: CD45RA+ positively selected. Receptor source: a man aged 18 to 30 in good health. Some clones in this sample may be carry-over from other donors' samples.

This rearrangement joins TRBV29-1 to TRBJ1-2, with D unresolved. The V gene's germline CDR1 is SQVTM and CDR2 ANQGSEA. CDR3 size: 12 residues. V shed 6 bases and J shed 5 bases, with 13 bases lying between them. The CDR3 DNA reads as TGCAGCGTCCTCGTCCACGGGTATGGCTACACCTTC. It encodes CSVLVHGYGYTF. Looking up the rest from reference TRBV29-1 and TRBJ1-2 gives the full variable domain: SAVISQKPSRDICQRGTSLTIQCQVDSQVTMMFWYRQQPGQSLTLIATANQGSEATYESGFVIDKFPISRPNLTFSTLTVSNMSPEDSSIYLCSVLVHGYGYTFGSGTRLTVV.

The table lists this clone with a count of one. The gene calls are TRBV18 and TRBJ2-1; D unresolved. The CDR3 spans 15 residues. The V gene lost 2 bases and the J gene lost 12 bases, with 20 bases spanning the gap. Germline CDR1 is KGHSH and CDR2 is LQKENI. The CDR3 DNA reads as TGTGCCAGCTCACCAGCGCGTCAGATCAAGAGTTGGCAGTTCTTC. This sequence encodes CASSPARQIKSWQFF.